This section outlines one T cell receptor (beta chain) sequence together with its context. Reverse transcription of all isolated RNA meant that expressed TCRB transcripts were sequenced. Some clones are missing from TCRdb's copy, which holds only in-frame ones; the method was immunoSEQ multiplex PCR. Altogether roughly 310,000 clones are present, about 11% being singletons, with the ten largest covering just over 0.015%. This CDR3 is 12 amino acids long. CDR1 and CDR2 (germline): SQVTM, ANQGSEA. The V and J ends lost 7 bases and 0 bases respectively, with 9 bases between them. The sample is drawn from a study of beta chain features in type 1 diabetes.

This receptor was identified in a woman aged 25-40 years in good health. The V gene is TRBV29-1, the J gene TRBJ1-1, with D possibly matching TRBD1 (5 bases). The specimen was naive CD4+ T cells from blood. CDR3 bases: TGCAGCGGAACAGGTATGAACACTGAAGCTTTCTTT. Translating it yields CSGTGMNTEAFF.